The rows below give T cell receptor beta chains drawn from one sample of a study of cytomegalovirus exposure and HLA in healthy donors. Using immunoSEQ multiplex PCR, the repertoire was profiled, and TCRdb retains in-frame clones only, with some absent. The sample holds 90,000 to 100,000 clones, around four fifths seen once. Source material: PBMCs. Receptor source: a man aged 35-49 years in good health and CMV-seronegative. CDR3s include the opening cysteine and the closing phenylalanine or tryptophan.

J gene | V gene | CDR3 protein
TRBJ2-3 | TRBV27 | CASSPLLWTSGTDTQYF
TRBJ1-2 | TRBV2 | CASRGGQGGHGYTF
TRBJ2-3 | TRBV7-2 | CASSPPLRDTQYF
TRBJ2-3 | TRBV9 | CASSDGTSRAQYF
TRBJ2-5 | TRBV6-5 | CASSYRQGWRETQYF
TRBJ2-5 | TRBV5-4 | CASRRWVAGGSETQYF
TRBJ1-1 | TRBV10-3 | CAISEFQGDGTEAFF
TRBJ2-1 | TRBV19 | CASSKASGRSSYNEQFF
TRBJ2-7 | TRBV7-2 | CASSLASGEQYF
TRBJ2-7 | TRBV7-9 | CASSLGGLAGEQYF
TRBJ2-7 | TRBV10-3 | CAIMGASGTSYEQYF
TRBJ1-5 | TRBV4-2 | CASSSRDRVSQPQHF
TRBJ1-4 | TRBV19 | CASSSLPTFQGILFF
TRBJ1-1 | TRBV6-5 | CASISEGRLTEAFF
TRBJ2-1 | TRBV11-3 | CASSAGTSGRYNEQFF
TRBJ2-5 | TRBV18 | CASSPAVGEQETQYF
TRBJ1-5 | TRBV6-5 | CASSWDRNNQPQHF
TRBJ1-1 | TRBV6-5 | CASRTDRGPKSEAFF
TRBJ2-7 | TRBV15 | CATSRELLTGGHYEQYF
TRBJ2-1 | TRBV28 | CASSQTSGRVNEQFF
TRBJ1-1 | TRBV11-2 | CASSQLPGGAIGTEAFF
TRBJ2-5 | TRBV2 | CASIRGRGQETQYF